The rows below give T cell receptor beta chains drawn from one sample of a study of cytomegalovirus exposure and HLA in healthy donors. TCRdb's table, derived via immunoSEQ multiplex PCR, lists solely in-frame clones and lacks some. The profile shows 170,000 or so clones, around 80% of them singletons. Sequencing was carried out using PBMCs. Source of these receptors: a man aged 25 to 40 in good health and CMV-seropositive. CDR3s include the opening cysteine and the closing phenylalanine or tryptophan. The D gene is left open where the match is weak.

CDR3 protein | D gene | V gene
CASRKQGGTQYF | NA | TRBV28
CASSGGRTGSDEQYF | TRBD1 | TRBV7-9
CASSSGGSYNSPLHF | NA | TRBV27
CASSSRGRDPQYF | NA | TRBV9
CASSSGQTANTEAFF | NA | TRBV7-9
CASSSTVYSGNTIYF | NA | TRBV27
CASRKGSSNQPQHF | NA | TRBV27
CASSPGQVLNYGYTF | TRBD1 | TRBV14
CASSDRGETEQFF | NA | TRBV6-4
CASSFNGRGTGELFF | NA | TRBV6-5
CASSELAITDTQYF | NA | TRBV2
CASSSGQGGRYEQYF | TRBD1 | TRBV5-1
CASSYRQNTEAFF | NA | TRBV27
CSSSTGTTNEKLFF | NA | TRBV7-9
CASGVGTSGFYEQYF | TRBD2 | TRBV9
CASSYSKRGFVYEQYF | NA | TRBV6-5
CASSSRFVAGTEAFF | NA | TRBV5-4
CASRISDRGRSDTQYF | TRBD1 | TRBV19
CASSDTAGGPHEQFF | TRBD2 | TRBV6-4
CASSPDRGQTEAFF | TRBD1 | TRBV18
CASNRDRGNTEAFF | TRBD1 | TRBV5-1
CSVVVFGGREETQYF | NA | TRBV29-1
CASSPRQGPTLRNEQYF | TRBD1 | TRBV27
CASSSTGAYTEAFF | TRBD1 | TRBV6-5
CASSLAGGPIGELFF | TRBD2 | TRBV7-3
CASSGLSGRSYNEQFF | TRBD2 | TRBV9
CASSLAHGKQETQYF | NA | TRBV5-1
CASSFWLAGGQDTQYF | TRBD2 | TRBV5-1